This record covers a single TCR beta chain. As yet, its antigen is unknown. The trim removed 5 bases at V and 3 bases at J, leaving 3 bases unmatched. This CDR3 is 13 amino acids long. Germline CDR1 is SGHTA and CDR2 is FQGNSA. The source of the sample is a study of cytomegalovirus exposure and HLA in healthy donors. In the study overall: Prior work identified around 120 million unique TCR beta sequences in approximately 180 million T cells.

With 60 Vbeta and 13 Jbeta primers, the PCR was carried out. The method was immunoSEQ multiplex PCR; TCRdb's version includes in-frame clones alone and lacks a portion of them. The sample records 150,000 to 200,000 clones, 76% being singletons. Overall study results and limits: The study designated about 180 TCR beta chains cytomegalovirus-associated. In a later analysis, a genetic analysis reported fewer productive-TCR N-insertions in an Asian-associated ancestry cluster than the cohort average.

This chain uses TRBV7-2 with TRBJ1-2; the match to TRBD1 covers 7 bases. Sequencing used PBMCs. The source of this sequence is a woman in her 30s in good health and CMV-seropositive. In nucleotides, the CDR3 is TGTGCCAGCAGCGTCGACAGGGACTATGGCTACACCTTC. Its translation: CASSVDRDYGYTF.